This TCR beta chain was sequenced during a study of shared clonotypes between healthy human individuals (dated by TCRdb to 2018 to 2020). Background for the entire study: The cohort included three men and a couple of women between 18 and 49 years of age. For each donor, CD4 naive and CD4 memory were each given three plates, CD8 naive was given two plates, and CD8 memory was given one plate. To estimate repertoire size and how much clonotype sharing occurs between individuals, the study deeply sequenced the blood TCR repertoires of about five healthy adults. Libraries were prepared and TCR repertoires were sequenced by different laboratories using diverse techniques, in order to increase sequencing depth and limit assay-specific biases. Each donor's leukapheresis produced roughly between roughly 0.9 and 8.9 billion PBMCs.

The paper as a whole reports these results and caveats: Only blood was sampled, and tissue TCR repertoires likely differ from those in blood. Based on pairwise subsampling, the degree of clonotype sharing among donors was expected to be affected by sequencing depth. About 5% of naive CD4, 3.5% of naive CD8, about 2.1% of memory CD4, and 0.4% of memory CD8 clonotypes were shared across several donors. Larger estimated clonotype richness was generally found for naive subsets than for memory subsets. Because the study included a small number of donors, the genetic and exposure-history diversity represented was limited. Compared with non-shared clonotypes, the clonotypes found in all four sorted-subset donors had higher generation probabilities. Incomplete sequencing was indicated by rarefaction of sorted-subset datasets, despite the large sequencing depth.

Regarding this clone: Its antigen is still unknown. The sample holds no much larger clone one base away, and base qualities are not on file.

Using the deep immunoSEQ assay, TCR CDR3 regions were amplified from genomic DNA by multiplex PCR. Extracted genomic DNA from each cell subset was spread evenly across all wells of several immunoSEQ 96-well plates, with each plate serving as a replicate. Each replicate PCR for sorted subsets received roughly 0.2 ug genomic DNA, equal to about 30,000 T cell genomes. Purified libraries were measured with a Qubit 3.0 fluorometer, size-checked on a Bioanalyzer 2100, and measured again with the KAPA Library Quantification kit. A separate single-read 150-cycle Illumina NextSeq 550 flow cell was used to sequence each immunoSEQ 96-well plate. For the original study's pipeline: Because the immunoSEQ output included only junctional sequences and no quality scores, the filtering could not be the same as the filtering used for full-length reads. To assign V/J genes and CDR3, sequences were annotated using PyIR, a Python wrapper for IgBLAST v1.9, with IMGT germline references. Reads were filtered out if the reads had weak V/J assignments (E-value above 1e-6), no CDR3, stop codons, out-of-frame junctions, or ambiguous translated residues. V3J clonotypes were defined as sequences sharing an identical inferred V gene, J gene, and CDR3 amino acid sequence. Percentage overlap between repertoires was computed as shared unique clonotypes divided by the size of the smaller repertoire. Three approaches were used to assess repertoire richness: RTK rarefaction, the Chao1 estimator, and Recon v2.1 estimates of unobserved clonotypes. Generation probabilities were computed with OLGA for all TCRbeta clonotypes obtained by the gDNA method from a handful of donors. Imported from immuneACCESS, the table was reduced by TCRdb to in-frame sequences with V and J called. These copies leave out some clones; in studies compared against another copy, an unresolved V gene accounts for under half, and the cause of the remainder is not known. From that table come the V and J calls and clone size; the DNA was used to work out D and trimming. A total of under 1,900,000 clones appear in this sample, 98% to 99% of them only once. The ten largest clones represent around 0.38% of the sample.

Donors were healthy HIV-negative adults with no recently reported acute infections or vaccinations. Only Caucasian adults living in Nashville, Tennessee, USA were represented among the donors. CD4+ T cells were enriched by magnetic negative selection, after which naive cells were positively selected on CD45RA and the negative fraction was taken as the memory subset. Blood was collected by leukapheresis, and PBMCs were isolated by Ficoll-Histopaque density gradient centrifugation and then cryopreserved in liquid nitrogen vapor phase. Analytical flow cytometry was used to check the purity and quantity of every magnetically sorted T cell population. From each sorted fraction, genomic DNA was isolated and quantified by UV absorbance on a Nanodrop 2000c. Input material: naive CD4+ T cells sorted from blood. The cell subset or site label, read with the paper, signifies: CD45RA+ positively selected. The TCR was taken from a man aged 25 to 45 in good health.

The nucleotides are TGTGCCAGCAGACCAATATGGAGGGGGACTAGCGGGAGCACAGATACGCAGTATTTT. Its protein reads: CASRPIWRGTSGSTDTQYF. The rearrangement joined TRBV7-9 to TRBJ2-3; the central 12 bases match TRBD2. Based on the germline V gene (reference sequence), the CDR1 and CDR2 sequences are SEHNR and FQNEAQ. The germline V and J ends show losses of 6 bases and 0 bases respectively, and no gene match explains 13 bases of the junction. The CDR3 covers 19 residues, taking in both the cysteine and the phenylalanine. Solely the CDR3 DNA is kept, with 57 bases framed from the first base.